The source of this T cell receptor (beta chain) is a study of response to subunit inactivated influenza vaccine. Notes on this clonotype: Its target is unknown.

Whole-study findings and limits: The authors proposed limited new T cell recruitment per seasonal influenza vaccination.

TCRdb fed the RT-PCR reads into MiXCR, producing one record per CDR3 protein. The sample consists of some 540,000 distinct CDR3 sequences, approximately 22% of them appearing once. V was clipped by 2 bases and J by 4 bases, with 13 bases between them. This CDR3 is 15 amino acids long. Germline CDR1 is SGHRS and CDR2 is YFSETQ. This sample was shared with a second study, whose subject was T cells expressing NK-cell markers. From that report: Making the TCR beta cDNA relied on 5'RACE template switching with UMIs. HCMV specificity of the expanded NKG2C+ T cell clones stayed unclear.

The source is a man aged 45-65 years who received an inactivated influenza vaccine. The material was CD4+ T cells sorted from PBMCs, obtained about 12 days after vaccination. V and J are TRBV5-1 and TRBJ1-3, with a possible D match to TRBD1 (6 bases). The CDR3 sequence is CASSLGTSRGNTIYF. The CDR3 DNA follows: TGCGCCAGCAGCTTAGGGACAAGCCGAGGAAACACCATATATTTT.